This T cell receptor beta chain was retrieved from a study of blood T cell repertoires in COVID-19. Study overall: In each case, the material was cDNA or gDNA derived from T cells, B-cell-depleted T cells, or PBMCs.

The assay was immunoSEQ multiplex PCR, and TCRdb's table has in-frame clones only and misses some. The data hold about 190,000 clones, with around 84% observed a single time. The CDR3 runs to 14 residues. V lost 3 bases and J lost 0, with 11 bases in between. Germline CDR1 is DFQATT and CDR2 is SNEGSKA (reference sequence). The chain joins TRBV20-1 to TRBJ1-1; maybe TRBD1 (5 bases). Sequenced material: peripheral blood. The TCR was taken from a human donor in a cohort sampled during active COVID-19. DNA for the CDR3: TGCAGTGCTAGTCAGGGTTCGATGAACACTGAAGCTTTCTTT. Translation gives CSASQGSMNTEAFF.